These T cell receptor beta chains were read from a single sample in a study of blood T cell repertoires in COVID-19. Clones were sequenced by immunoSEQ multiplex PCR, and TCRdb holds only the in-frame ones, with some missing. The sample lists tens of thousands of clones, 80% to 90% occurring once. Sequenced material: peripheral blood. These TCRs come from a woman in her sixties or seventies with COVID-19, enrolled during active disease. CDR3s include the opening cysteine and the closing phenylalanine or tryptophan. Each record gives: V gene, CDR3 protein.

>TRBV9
CASSVGASGLGELFF
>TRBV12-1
CASSSYLFYGTGGEAFF
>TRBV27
CASSFAGYSYNEQFF
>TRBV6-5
CASRPGQALIYGYTF
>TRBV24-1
CATSDPRTGNGQPQHF
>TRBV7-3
CASSLSIDYGYTF
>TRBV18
CASSPSQGGTQPQHF
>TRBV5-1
CASGGTGGLGELFF
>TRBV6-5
CASSKPGHSYNEQFF
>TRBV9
CASSVLATDVIF
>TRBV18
CASSLSTNQPQHF
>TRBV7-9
CASSPETGGLYTEAFF
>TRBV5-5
CASSRDSEEKLFF
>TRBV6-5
CASRVAGTGTYEQYF
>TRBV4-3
CASSRSGMEGNEQFF
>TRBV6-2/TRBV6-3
CASSLEGTSSLSSYNEQFF
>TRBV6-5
CASRRSGGEQFF
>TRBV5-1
CASSLGTNKETQYF
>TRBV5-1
CASTWGQGSGANVLTF
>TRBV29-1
CSVEERGLGEKLFF
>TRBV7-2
CASSLGLAGVGDTQYF
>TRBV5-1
CASSPLRGRRDTEAFF
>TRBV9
CASSVLGAGANVLTF
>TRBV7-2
CASSSGQAGPYEQYF
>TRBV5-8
CASSFETGESNQPQHF
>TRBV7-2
CASSLESLAGFQSYEQYF
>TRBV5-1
CASRRTSGAEQYF
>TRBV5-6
CASSLGTGGAEPQHF
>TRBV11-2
CASSPWTGTNTEAFF
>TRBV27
CASSLTPPRPGDYNSPLHF
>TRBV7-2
CASSSDSSLYQPQHF
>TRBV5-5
CASSLAGQFYEQYF
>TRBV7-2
CASSVRQGGNQPQHF
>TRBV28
CASSFLPRGNTIYF
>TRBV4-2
CASSQAKGTGDEKLFF
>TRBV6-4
CASSDYRGRTEAFF
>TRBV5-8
CASSLRAWSNQPQHF